This TCR beta chain derives from a study of shared clonotypes between healthy human individuals. Study-wide findings and caveats: The sharing of 4.5% to 6.5% of naive CD4 clonotypes was seen across several donors.

Points on this clone: The antigen remains unidentified.

The assay was immunoSEQ multiplex PCR, and TCRdb's table has in-frame clones only and misses some. The sample shows approximately 1,500,000 clones, about 96% of them seen only once. Germline loops: CDR1 SQVTM, CDR2 ANQGSEA. CDR3 length equals 15 residues. V shed 2 bases and J 6 bases; nucleotides not matched to a gene: 12. Healthy HIV-negative adults with no recent acute infections or vaccinations were recruited as donors. Memory CD4+ cells were the fraction left after CD45RA+ naive selection. V usage is TRBV29-1 and J usage is TRBJ1-2; 7 bases match TRBD1. Sequenced: naive CD4+ T cells sorted from blood. Stated subset: CD45RA+ positively selected. The TCR originated in a man between 25 and 39 years old in good health. The CDR3 nucleotides read TGCAGCGTTGAAAGAGTTTGGGACAGTCGGGATGGCTACACCTTC. It specifies CSVERVWDSRDGYTF.